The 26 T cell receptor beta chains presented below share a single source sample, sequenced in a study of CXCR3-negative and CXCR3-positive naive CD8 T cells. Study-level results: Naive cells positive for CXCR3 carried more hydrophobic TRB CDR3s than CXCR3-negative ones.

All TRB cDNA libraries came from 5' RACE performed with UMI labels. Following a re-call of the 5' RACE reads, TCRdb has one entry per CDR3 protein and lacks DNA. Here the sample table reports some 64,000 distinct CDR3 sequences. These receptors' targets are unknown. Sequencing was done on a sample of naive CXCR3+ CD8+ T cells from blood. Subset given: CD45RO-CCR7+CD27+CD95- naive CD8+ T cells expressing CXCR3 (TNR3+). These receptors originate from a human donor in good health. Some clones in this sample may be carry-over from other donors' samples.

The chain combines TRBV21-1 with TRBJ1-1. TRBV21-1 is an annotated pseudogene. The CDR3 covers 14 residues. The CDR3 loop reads CASSNGDPLGEAFF.

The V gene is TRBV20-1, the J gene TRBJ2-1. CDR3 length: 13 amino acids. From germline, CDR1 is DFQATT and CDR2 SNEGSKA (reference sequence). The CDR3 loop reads CSASSTNGDEQFF.

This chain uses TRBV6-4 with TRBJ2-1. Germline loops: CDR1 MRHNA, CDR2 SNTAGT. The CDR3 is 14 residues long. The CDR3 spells CASKVEGSFNEQFF.

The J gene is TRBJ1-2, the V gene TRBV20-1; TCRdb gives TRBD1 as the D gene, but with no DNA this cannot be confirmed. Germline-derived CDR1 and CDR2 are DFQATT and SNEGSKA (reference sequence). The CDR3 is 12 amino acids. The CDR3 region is CSASRGYYGFTF.

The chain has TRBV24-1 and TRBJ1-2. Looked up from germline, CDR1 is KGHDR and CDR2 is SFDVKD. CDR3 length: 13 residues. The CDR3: CATNAGCNYGYTF.

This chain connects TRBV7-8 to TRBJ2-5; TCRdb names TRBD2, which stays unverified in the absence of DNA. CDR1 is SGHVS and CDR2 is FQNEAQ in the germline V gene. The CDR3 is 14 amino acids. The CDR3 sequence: CASSLGLAEETQYF.

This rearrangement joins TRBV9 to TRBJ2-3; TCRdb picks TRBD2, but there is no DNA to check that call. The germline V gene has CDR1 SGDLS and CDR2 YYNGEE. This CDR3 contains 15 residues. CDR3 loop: CASSVGGGSTDTQYF.

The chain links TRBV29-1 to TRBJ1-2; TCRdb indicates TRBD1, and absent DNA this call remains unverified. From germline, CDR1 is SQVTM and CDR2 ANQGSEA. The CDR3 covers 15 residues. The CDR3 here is CSVPGSERTSYGYTF.

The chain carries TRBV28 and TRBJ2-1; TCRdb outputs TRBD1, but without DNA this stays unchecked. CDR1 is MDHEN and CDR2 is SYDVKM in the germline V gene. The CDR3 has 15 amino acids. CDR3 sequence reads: CASRRDLGLSVEQFF.

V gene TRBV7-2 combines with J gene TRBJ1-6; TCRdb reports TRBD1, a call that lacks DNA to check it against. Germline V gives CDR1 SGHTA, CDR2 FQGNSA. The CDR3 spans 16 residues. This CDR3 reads CASSYVRAPYNSPLHF.

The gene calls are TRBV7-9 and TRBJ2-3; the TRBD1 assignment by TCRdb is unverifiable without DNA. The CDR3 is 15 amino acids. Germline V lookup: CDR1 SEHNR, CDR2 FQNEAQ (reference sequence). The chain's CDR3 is CASSHRGQGVDTQYF.

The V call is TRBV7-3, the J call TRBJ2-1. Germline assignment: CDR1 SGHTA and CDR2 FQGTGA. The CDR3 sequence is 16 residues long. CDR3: CASSLSADSSYNEQFF.

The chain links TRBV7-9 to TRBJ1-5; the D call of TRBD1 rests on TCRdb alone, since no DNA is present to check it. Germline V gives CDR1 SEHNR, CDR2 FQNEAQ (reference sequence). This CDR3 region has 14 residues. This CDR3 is CASTEGDHNQPQHF.

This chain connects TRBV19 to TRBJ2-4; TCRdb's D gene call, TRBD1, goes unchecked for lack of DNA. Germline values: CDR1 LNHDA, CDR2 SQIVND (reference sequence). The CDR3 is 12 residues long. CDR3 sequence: CASMDSGDIQYF.

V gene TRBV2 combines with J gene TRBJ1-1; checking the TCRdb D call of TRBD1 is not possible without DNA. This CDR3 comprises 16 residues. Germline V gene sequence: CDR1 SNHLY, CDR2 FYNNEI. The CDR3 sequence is CASSPHGGGAYTEAFF.

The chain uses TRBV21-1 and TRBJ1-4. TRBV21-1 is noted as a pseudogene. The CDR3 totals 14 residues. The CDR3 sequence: CASSFPATNEKLFF.

CDR3 protein: CASSQPGLAPYEQYF. The rearrangement joins TRBV5-1 to TRBJ2-7; TCRdb's D call of TRBD2 is untestable without DNA. CDR1 is SGHRS and CDR2 is YFSETQ in the germline V gene. The CDR3 has 15 residues.

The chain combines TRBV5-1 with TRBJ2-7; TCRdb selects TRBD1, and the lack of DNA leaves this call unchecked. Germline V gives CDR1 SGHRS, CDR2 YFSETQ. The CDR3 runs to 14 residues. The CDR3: CASSLVPPSYEQYF.

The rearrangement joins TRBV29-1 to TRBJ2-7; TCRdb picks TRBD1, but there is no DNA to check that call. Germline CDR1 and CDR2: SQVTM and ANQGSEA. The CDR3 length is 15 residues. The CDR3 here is CSVEDLTGEGYEQYF.

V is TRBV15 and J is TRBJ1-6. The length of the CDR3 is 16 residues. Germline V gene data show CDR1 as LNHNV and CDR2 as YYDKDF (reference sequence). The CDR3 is CATSRDRWVGSSPLHF.

CDR3 amino acids: CASSEDRGLQETQYF. The gene calls are TRBV12-3 or TRBV12-4 and TRBJ2-5; no DNA is available, so the TRBD1 call from TCRdb remains unchecked. This CDR3 region has 15 residues.

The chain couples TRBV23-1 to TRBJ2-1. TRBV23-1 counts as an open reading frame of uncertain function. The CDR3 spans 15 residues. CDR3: CASSQFRSSYNEQFF.

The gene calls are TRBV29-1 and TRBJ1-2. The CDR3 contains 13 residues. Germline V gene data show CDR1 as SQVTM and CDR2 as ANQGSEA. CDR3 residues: CSVEGPWGYGYTF.

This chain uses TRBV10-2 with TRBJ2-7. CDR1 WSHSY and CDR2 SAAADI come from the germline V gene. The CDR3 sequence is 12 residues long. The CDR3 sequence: CASRSSRYEQYF.

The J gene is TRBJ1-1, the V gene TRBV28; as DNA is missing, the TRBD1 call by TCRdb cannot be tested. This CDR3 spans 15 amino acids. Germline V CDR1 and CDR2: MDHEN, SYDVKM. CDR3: CASSLTWGRDTEAFF.

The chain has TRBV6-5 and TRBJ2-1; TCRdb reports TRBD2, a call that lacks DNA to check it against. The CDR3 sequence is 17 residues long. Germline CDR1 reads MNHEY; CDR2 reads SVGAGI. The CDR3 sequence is CTSSFNRVLLTYNEQFF.